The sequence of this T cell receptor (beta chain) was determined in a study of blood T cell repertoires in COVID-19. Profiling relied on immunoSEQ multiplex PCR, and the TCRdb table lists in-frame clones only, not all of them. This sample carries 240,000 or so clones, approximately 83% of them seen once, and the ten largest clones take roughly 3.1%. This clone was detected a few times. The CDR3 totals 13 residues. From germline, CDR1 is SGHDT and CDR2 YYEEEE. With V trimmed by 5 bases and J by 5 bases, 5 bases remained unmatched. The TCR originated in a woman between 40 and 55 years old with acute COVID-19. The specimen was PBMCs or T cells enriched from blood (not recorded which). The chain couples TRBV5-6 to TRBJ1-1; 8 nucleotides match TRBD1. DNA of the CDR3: TGTGCCAGCAGAATGAACAGGGGGACTGAAGCTTTCTTT. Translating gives CASRMNRGTEAFF. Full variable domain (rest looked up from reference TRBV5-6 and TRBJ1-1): DAGVTQSPTHLIKTRGQQVTLRCSPKSGHDTVSWYQQALGQGPQFIFQYYEEEERQRGNFPDRFSGHQFPNYSSELNVNALLLGDSALYLCASRMNRGTEAFFGQGTRLTVV.